This T cell receptor (beta chain) emerged from a study of blood T cell repertoires in COVID-19. As for the study in general: Donors of Cohort 3 who recovered were those that had two negative PCRs, clearance, or symptom resolution. T cells, B-cell-depleted T cells, or PBMCs provided the cDNA or gDNA that served as material.

Individuals drawn from approximately 26 US areas were about 18 to 90 years old. The CDR3 is 16 residues long. V was pared by 2 bases and J by 1 base, with 5 bases of the junction left unmatched. The germline CDR1 and CDR2 sequences are LGHNA and YNFKEQ. Methods used by the authors: Amplification of reference gene primers was used by the study to estimate nucleated cell counts. This table comes from immunoSEQ multiplex PCR, and its TCRdb copy is limited to in-frame clones, with some not included. The V and J calls and clone size were taken over from that table, and D and trimming were inferred from the DNA. The sample shows more than 300,000 clones, more than 70% of them seen only once.

The chain employs TRBV4-2 and TRBJ2-3; 8 bases are shared with TRBD2. The sample consisted of PBMCs or T cells enriched from blood (not recorded which). The source is a man aged 35 to 55 in a cohort exposed to, infected with or recovered from COVID-19 (not recorded which). CDR3 in DNA: TGTGCCAGCAGCCAATCAGCGGGAGTCGGCACAGATACGCAGTATTTT. Protein: CASSQSAGVGTDTQYF.